This record looks at one T cell receptor beta chain sequence and its context. Its matching antigen is unknown. This entry is derived from a study of identical twins. Notes on the study in general: Insertions were reduced in abundant cord blood beta clonotypes but not in memory repertoires.

This CDR3 is 16 amino acids long. The germline CDR1 and CDR2 sequences are SEHNR and FQNEAQ (reference sequence). Trimming stripped 0 bases from V and 6 bases from J, with 12 bases between. TCRdb re-analysed the 5' RACE reads in MiXCR, keeping a single row per CDR3 protein. Of 600,000 to 850,000 distinct CDR3 sequences in the sample, approximately 18% were seen once. The data also belong to a second study, concerning T cells expressing NK-cell markers. That paper notes: Just one sequenced donor of eight was HCMV-seronegative, while seven were seropositive. Nothing established the HCMV specificity of expanded NKG2C+ T cell clones.

The sequence was collected from a woman between 18 and 30 years old in good health. This chain joins TRBV7-9 and TRBJ1-6, with D unclear. Sample: PBMCs. The CDR3 is CASSLAGGLSNSPLHF. Written as DNA, the CDR3 is TGTGCCAGCAGCTTAGCTGGCGGACTATCTAATTCACCCCTCCACTTT.